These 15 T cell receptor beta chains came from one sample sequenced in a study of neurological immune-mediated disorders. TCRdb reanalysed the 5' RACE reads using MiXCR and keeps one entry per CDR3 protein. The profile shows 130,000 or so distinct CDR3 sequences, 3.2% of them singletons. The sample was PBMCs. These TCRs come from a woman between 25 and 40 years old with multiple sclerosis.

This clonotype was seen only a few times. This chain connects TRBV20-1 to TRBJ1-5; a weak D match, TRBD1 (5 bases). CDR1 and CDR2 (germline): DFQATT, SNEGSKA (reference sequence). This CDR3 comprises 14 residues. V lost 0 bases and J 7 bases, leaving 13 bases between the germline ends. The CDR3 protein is CSARDQRRDQPQHF. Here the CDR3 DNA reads TGCAGTGCTAGAGATCAGCGAAGGGACCAGCCCCAGCATTTT.

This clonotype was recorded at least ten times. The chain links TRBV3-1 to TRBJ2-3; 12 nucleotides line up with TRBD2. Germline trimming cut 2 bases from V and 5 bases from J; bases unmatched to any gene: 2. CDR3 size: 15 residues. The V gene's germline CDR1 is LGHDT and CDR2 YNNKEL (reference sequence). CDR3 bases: TGTGCCAGCAGCCAACCGGGACTAGCGGGAGATACGCAGTATTTT. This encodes CASSQPGLAGDTQYF.

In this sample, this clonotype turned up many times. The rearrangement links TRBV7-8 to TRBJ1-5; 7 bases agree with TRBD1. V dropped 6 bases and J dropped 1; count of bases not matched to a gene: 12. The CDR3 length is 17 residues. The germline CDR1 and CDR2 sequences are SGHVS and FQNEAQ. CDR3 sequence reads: CASSYLQGRVSNQPQHF. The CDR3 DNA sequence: TGTGCCAGCAGTTATTTACAGGGGAGGGTCAGCAATCAGCCCCAGCATTTT.

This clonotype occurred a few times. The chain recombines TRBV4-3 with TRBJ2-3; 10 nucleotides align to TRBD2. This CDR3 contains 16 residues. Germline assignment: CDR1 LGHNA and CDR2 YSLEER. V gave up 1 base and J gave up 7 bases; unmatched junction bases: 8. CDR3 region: CASSQAASGGGHTQYF. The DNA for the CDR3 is TGCGCCAGCAGCCAAGCTGCCAGCGGGGGGGGCCATACGCAGTATTTT.

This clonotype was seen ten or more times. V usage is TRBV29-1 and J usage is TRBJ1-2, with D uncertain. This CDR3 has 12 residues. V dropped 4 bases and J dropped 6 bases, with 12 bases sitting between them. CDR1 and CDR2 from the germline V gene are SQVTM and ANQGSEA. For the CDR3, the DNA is TGCAGCGTTGGGCCCCTCCCCAATGGCTACACCTTC. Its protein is CSVGPLPNGYTF.

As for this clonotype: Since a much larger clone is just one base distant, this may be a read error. The CDR3 is CASSQEPTSSYNEQFF. The CDR3 DNA reads TGTGCCAGCAGCCAAGAACCTACCAGCTCCTACAATGAGCAGTTCTTC. The chain joins TRBV3-1 to TRBJ2-1; D uncertain. Germline CDR1 LGHDT, CDR2 YNNKEL (reference sequence). V lost 0 bases to trimming and J lost 0 bases, with 9 bases between them. The CDR3 has 16 amino acids.

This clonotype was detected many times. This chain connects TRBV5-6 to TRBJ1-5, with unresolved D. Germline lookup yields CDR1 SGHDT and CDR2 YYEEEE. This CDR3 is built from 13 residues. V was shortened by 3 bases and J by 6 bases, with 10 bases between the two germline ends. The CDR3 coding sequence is TGTGCCAGCAGCTACACGGGGAGTCAGCCCCAGCATTTT. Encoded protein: CASSYTGSQPQHF.

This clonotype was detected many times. The CDR3 DNA is TGCGCCAGCAGTGGACCGGTTGGACCTAATGAAAAACTGTTTTTT. It is translated as CASSGPVGPNEKLFF. The rearrangement uses TRBV10-1 and TRBJ1-4; D not certain. The germline V gene encodes CDR1 WNHNN and CDR2 SYGVQD (reference sequence). The CDR3 totals 15 residues. Trimming pared 4 bases from V and 3 bases from J, leaving 12 bases between.

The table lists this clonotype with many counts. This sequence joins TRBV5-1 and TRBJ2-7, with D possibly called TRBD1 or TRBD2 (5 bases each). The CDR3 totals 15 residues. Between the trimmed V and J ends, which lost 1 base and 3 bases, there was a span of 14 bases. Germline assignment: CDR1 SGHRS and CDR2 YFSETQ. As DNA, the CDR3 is TGCGCCAGCAGCTTGTCTACGGGGCCGATCTACGAGCAGTACTTC. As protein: CASSLSTGPIYEQYF.

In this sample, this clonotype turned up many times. The DNA of the CDR3 is TGTGCCAGCAGCTCGATAACCGGGGAGCTGTTTTTT. Translating gives CASSSITGELFF. This sequence joins TRBV7-9 and TRBJ2-2; the D is unclear. CDR1 and CDR2 from the germline V gene are SEHNR and FQNEAQ (reference sequence). V was cut by 4 bases and J by 5 bases, with 5 bases left in between. The CDR3 sequence is 12 residues long.

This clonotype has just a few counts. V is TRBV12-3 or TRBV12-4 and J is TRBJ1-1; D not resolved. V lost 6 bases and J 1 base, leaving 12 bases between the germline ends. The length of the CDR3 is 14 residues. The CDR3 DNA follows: TGTGCCAGCAGACCGACATCTTCGAACACTGAAGCTTTCTTT. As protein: CASRPTSSNTEAFF.

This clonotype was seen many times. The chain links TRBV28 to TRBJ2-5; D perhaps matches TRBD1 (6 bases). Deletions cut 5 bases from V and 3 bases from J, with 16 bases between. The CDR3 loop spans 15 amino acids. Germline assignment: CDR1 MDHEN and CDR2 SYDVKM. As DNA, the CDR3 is TGTGCCAGCAGTACCGATACGACAGGCGAAGAGACCCAGTACTTC. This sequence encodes CASSTDTTGEETQYF.

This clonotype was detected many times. CDR3 coding DNA: TGCAGTGCTACGGGACGGATCTCCTACGAGCAGTACTTC. Its translation is CSATGRISYEQYF. The chain carries TRBV20-1 and TRBJ2-7; D is tentatively TRBD1 or TRBD2 (5 bases each). Between the trimmed V and J ends, which lost 4 bases and 0 bases, there was a span of 10 bases. The CDR3 runs to 13 residues. The V gene's germline CDR1 is DFQATT and CDR2 SNEGSKA (reference sequence).

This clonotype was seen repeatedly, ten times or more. The chain's CDR3 is CSASGGLVRGYTF. The CDR3 nucleotides read TGCAGTGCTTCAGGAGGTCTTGTACGTGGCTACACCTTC. The V and J genes are TRBV20-1 and TRBJ1-2; D gene uncertain. Germline lookup yields CDR1 DFQATT and CDR2 SNEGSKA (reference sequence). This CDR3 region has 13 residues. V dropped 5 bases and J dropped 7 bases, with 17 bases sitting between them.

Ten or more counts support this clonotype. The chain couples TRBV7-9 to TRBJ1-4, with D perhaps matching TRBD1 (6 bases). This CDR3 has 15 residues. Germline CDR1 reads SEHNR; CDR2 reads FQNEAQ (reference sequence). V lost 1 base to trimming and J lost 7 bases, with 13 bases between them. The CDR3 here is CASSLGAGVAEKLFF. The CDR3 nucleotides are TGTGCCAGCAGCTTAGGGGCAGGGGTGGCTGAAAAACTGTTTTTT.